The 13 T cell receptor beta chains reported below all come from one sample, sequenced in a study of shared clonotypes between healthy human individuals. Measured with immunoSEQ multiplex PCR; TCRdb has only the in-frame clones, and not every one. The sample gives hundreds of thousands of clones, 97% of which show up once; roughly 0.05% is in the top ten. The material sequenced was naive CD4+ T cells sorted from blood. The subset denotes: CD45RA+ positively selected. The receptors were gathered from a woman aged 25-40 years in good health.

The chain joins TRBV19 to TRBJ1-1; the D is unclear. The length of the CDR3 is 13 residues. Trimming removed 7 bases from V and 0 bases from J, with 9 bases in between. Germline CDR1 reads LNHDA; CDR2 reads SQIVND (reference sequence). CDR3 in DNA: TGTGCCAGTACTCCGGCGGTGAACACTGAAGCTTTCTTT. Translated: CASTPAVNTEAFF.

The chain joins TRBV5-4 to TRBJ1-4, with D tentatively TRBD1 (6 bases). This CDR3 is 18 amino acids long. CDR1 is SGHNT, CDR2 YYREEE, per germline (reference sequence). Deletions cut 3 bases from V and 1 base from J, with 19 bases between. The CDR3 DNA sequence: TGTGCCAGCAGCTATTCTAACGACAGGCGCGTAACTAATGAAAAACTGTTTTTT. Amino acid sequence: CASSYSNDRRVTNEKLFF. Full variable domain (outside the CDR3, taken from reference TRBV5-4 and TRBJ1-4): ETGVTQSPTHLIKTRGQQVTLRCSSQSGHNTVSWYQQALGQGPQFIFQYYREEENGRGNFPPRFSGLQFPNYSSELNVNALELDDSALYLCASSYSNDRRVTNEKLFFGSGTQLSVL.

Comment on this clone: Other DNA sequences in this sample translate to the same CDR3. V and J are TRBV6-5 and TRBJ2-1, with 9 nucleotides matching TRBD1. Trimming cost V 6 bases and J 2 bases; bases outside gene matches: 5. Germline CDR1 is MNHEY and CDR2 is SVGAGI. This CDR3 has 15 residues. The CDR3 region has the DNA TGTGCCAGCAGCTCGGACAGGGGCCCCTACAATGAGCAGTTCTTC. Its translation is CASSSDRGPYNEQFF.

V and J are TRBV11-2 and TRBJ2-4; D might be TRBD2 (5 bases). The CDR3 length is 12 residues. V shed 4 bases and J shed 15 bases, with 16 bases lying between them. CDR1 is SGHAT, CDR2 FQNNGV, per germline. The CDR3 nucleotides read TGTGCCAGCAGCTACCGAGGGCAGCTTCGGTACTTC. Translated: CASSYRGQLRYF.

This CDR3 is CASSKSNRAFF. The CDR3, as DNA: TGTGCCAGCAGCAAATCCAACAGGGCTTTCTTT. V is TRBV21-1 and J is TRBJ1-1; whether TRBD1, the table's D call, matches the DNA was not checked. TRBV21-1 is a pseudogene locus. This CDR3 spans 11 amino acids.

The chain is built from TRBV10-3 and TRBJ2-5; 7 bases are a match to TRBD2. CDR1 and CDR2 (germline): ENHRY, SYGVKD. J lost 1 base, V lost 4 bases, and 6 bases had no gene match. CDR3 length: 15 residues. The CDR3 region has the DNA TGTGCCATCAGTGGCGGGAGCGGGCCCCAAGAGACCCAGTACTTC. This encodes CAISGGSGPQETQYF.

CDR3 in amino acids: CASSGEFSYNEQFF. The CDR3 DNA follows: TGCGCCAGCAGCGGGGAGTTCTCCTACAATGAGCAGTTCTTC. The V call is TRBV5-1, the J call TRBJ2-1; weak D call: TRBD2 (5 bases). Per the germline V gene, CDR1 is SGHRS and CDR2 is YFSETQ. The CDR3 contains 14 residues. V lost 4 bases and J 0 bases, leaving 8 bases between the germline ends.

The chain recombines TRBV19 with TRBJ2-2; TRBD2 is a possible D gene (6 bases). Trimming shortened V by 8 bases and J by 5 bases, and 18 bases separated the two germline ends. The germline gives CDR1 LNHDA, CDR2 SQIVND (reference sequence). The CDR3 runs 15 residues. The CDR3 region is CASGKTGSTTGELFF. CDR3 in DNA: TGTGCCAGTGGGAAAACCGGGAGCACTACCGGGGAGCTGTTTTTT.

The rearrangement links TRBV10-2 to TRBJ2-1; weak D call: TRBD2 (5 bases). This CDR3 has 16 residues. Germline CDR1 and CDR2: WSHSY and SAAADI. V was pared by 6 bases and J by 0 bases, with 15 bases between. The DNA for the CDR3 is TGCGCCAGCAGGCCAGAGGGTCGCAGCTCCTACAATGAGCAGTTCTTC. Its protein is CASRPEGRSSYNEQFF.

For this clone: The sample has other DNA sequences that encode this CDR3 too. The rearrangement links TRBV15 to TRBJ1-1; possibly TRBD1 for D (6 bases). Germline V gives CDR1 LNHNV, CDR2 YYDKDF (reference sequence). The CDR3 has 14 residues. The V and J ends lost 0 bases and 5 bases respectively, with 10 bases between them. The CDR3 region has the DNA TGTGCCACCAGCAGAGATCAGGGGAGAACTGAAGCTTTCTTT. Its translation: CATSRDQGRTEAFF.

This chain links TRBV23-1 with TRBJ2-2, with a tentative D call TRBD1 (5 bases). TRBV23-1 is placed among ORFs of uncertain function. This CDR3 spans 15 amino acids. Trimming took off 2 bases at V and 1 base at J, with 8 bases between the two ends. The CDR3 here is CASSQLDRNTGELFF. CDR3 DNA: TGCGCCAGCAGTCAACTCGACAGGAACACCGGGGAGCTGTTTTTT.

The chain links TRBV19 to TRBJ2-7; 8 bases map to TRBD2. Germline lookup yields CDR1 LNHDA and CDR2 SQIVND (reference sequence). The CDR3 contains 15 residues. Trimming removed 5 bases from V and 2 bases from J; junction bases left unmatched: 8. CDR3 bases: TGTGCCAGTAGTCCCCGGGTAGCGGGACCCTACGAGCAGTACTTC. Residues: CASSPRVAGPYEQYF.

The CDR3, as DNA: TGTGCCAGCAGCCGCGGGGGGTATTGGCGGGGGCGTCGCACCGGGGAGCTGTTTTTT. Protein product: CASSRGGYWRGRRTGELFF. The V call is TRBV14, the J call TRBJ2-2; TRBD2 agrees at 8 bases. Trimming removed 4 bases from V and 4 bases from J; junction bases left unmatched: 17. Germline CDR1 reads SGHDN; CDR2 reads FVKESK. The CDR3 runs to 19 residues. Together with reference TRBV14 and TRBJ2-2, the CDR3 gives the full variable domain: EAGVTQFPSHSVIEKGQTVTLRCDPISGHDNLYWYRRVMGKEIKFLLHFVKESKQDESGMPNNRFLAERTGGTYSTLKVQPAELEDSGVYFCASSRGGYWRGRRTGELFFGEGSRLTVL.